The source of this TCR beta chain is a study of blood T cell repertoires in COVID-19. Background on the study: T cells, B-cell-depleted T cells, or PBMCs supplied cDNA or gDNA.

V lost 3 bases to trimming and J lost 3 bases; unmatched junction nucleotides: 1. Per germline, CDR1 LGHNA and CDR2 YSLEER. This CDR3 is 15 amino acids long. Method: immunoSEQ multiplex PCR; TCRdb's copy keeps in-frame clones and lacks some. The sample yields about 170,000 clones, around 80% seen once. This rearrangement joins TRBV4-3 to TRBJ2-7, with 14 nucleotides matching TRBD2. The TCR sequence derives from a woman between 70 and 85 years old who had recovered from COVID-19. The source material was peripheral blood. CDR3 sequence: CASSQGLAGDYEQYF. The CDR3 DNA sequence: TGCGCCAGCAGCCAGGGACTAGCGGGAGACTACGAGCAGTACTTC.